This T cell receptor beta chain was recovered during a study of cytomegalovirus exposure and HLA in healthy donors. PCR used 60 Vbeta primers and 13 Jbeta primers. Profiled with immunoSEQ multiplex PCR; TCRdb holds only in-frame clones, not every one. The sample lists 200,000 to 250,000 clones, roughly 80% occurring once. In regard to this clone: The antigen remains undetermined.

Study-wide points: As immune exposure information, only CMV serostatus was available. Most TCRs appeared rarely, but some public TCRs recurred in many donors.

Input material: PBMCs. The sequence was obtained from a man in his forties or fifties in good health and CMV-seronegative.

The CDR3 coding sequence is TGTGCCAGAAGCTTGATAGGGGGCGCGAAACTCCCCAAATTAGAGCAGTACTTC. Its translation is CARSLIGGAKLPKLEQYF. The chain joins TRBV5-3 to TRBJ2-7; 7 bases fit TRBD1. TRBV5-3 is an ORF for which the function is uncertain. The CDR3 loop spans 18 amino acids. V lost 1 base, J lost 7 bases, and 20 bases stayed unmatched.